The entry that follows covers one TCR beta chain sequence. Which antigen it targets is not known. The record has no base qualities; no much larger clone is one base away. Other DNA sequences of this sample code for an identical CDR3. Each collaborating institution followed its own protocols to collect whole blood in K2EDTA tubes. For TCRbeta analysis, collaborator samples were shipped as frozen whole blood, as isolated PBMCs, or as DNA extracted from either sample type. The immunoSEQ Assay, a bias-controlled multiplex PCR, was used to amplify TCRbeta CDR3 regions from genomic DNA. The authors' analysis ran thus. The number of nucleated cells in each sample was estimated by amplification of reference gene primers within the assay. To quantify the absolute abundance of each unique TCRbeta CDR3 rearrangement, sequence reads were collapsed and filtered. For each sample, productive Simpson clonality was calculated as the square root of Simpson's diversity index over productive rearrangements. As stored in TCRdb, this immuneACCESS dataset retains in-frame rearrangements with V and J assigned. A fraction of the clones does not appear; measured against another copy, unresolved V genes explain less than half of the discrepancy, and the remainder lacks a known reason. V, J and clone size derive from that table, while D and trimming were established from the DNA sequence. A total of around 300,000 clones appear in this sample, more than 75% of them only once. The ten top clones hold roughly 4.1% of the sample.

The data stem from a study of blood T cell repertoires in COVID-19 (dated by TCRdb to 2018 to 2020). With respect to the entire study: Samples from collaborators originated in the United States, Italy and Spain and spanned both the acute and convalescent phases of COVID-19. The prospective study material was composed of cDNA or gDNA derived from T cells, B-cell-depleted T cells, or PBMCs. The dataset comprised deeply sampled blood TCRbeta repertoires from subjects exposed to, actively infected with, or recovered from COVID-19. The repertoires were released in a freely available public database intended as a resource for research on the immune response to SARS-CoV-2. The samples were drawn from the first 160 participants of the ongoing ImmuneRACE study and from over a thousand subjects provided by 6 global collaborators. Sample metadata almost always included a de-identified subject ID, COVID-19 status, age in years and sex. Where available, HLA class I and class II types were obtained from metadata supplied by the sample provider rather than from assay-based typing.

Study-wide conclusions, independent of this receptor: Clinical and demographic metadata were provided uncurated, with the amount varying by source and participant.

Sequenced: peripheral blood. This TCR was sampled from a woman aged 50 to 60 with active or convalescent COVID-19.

The CDR3 loop reads CASSPQTGENQPQHF. The DNA reads TGTGCCAGCTCTCCTCAGACAGGGGAGAATCAGCCCCAGCATTTT. This sequence uses TRBV18 and TRBJ1-5, with 8 central nucleotides matching TRBD1. CDR1 and CDR2 are drawn from the germline V gene: KGHSH, LQKENI. After removal of 6 bases from V and 4 bases from J, the junction retains 8 bases not matched to a gene. There are 15 amino acids in the CDR3, from cysteine to phenylalanine inclusive. Only the CDR3 DNA is retained, 45 bases long and in frame from the first base.